A single count supports the clone carrying this T cell receptor beta chain. V gave up 5 bases and J gave up 5 bases, with 30 bases separating them. The CDR3 loop spans 19 amino acids. Germline V gene sequence: CDR1 MDHEN, CDR2 SYDVKM. The source of the sample is a study of control samples from healthy donors and cancer patients. The method was immunoSEQ multiplex PCR; TCRdb's version includes in-frame clones alone and lacks a portion of them. Here the sample spans around 85,000 clones, just under 95% being singletons. This TCR derives from a woman aged 18-30 years in good health. Sequencing was carried out using blood. The rearrangement uses TRBV28 and TRBJ1-2; a possible D gene is TRBD1 (5 bases). The CDR3 DNA is TGTGCCAGCAGTGGGGCTGAAGGCAGCGACGGTCTGCGGAGATATGGCTACACCTTC. As protein: CASSGAEGSDGLRRYGYTF.